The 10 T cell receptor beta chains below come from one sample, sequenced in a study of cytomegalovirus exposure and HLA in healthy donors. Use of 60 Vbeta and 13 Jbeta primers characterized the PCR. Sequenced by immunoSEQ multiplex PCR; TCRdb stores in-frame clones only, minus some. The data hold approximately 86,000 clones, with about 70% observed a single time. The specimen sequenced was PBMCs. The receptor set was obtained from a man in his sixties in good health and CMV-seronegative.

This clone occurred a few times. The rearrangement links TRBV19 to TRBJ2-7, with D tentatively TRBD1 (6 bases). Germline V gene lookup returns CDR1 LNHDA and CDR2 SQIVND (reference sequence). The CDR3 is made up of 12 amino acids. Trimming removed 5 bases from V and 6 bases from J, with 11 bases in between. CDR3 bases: TGTGCCAGTAGTTACACAGGGAGCGAGCAGTACTTC. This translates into CASSYTGSEQYF.

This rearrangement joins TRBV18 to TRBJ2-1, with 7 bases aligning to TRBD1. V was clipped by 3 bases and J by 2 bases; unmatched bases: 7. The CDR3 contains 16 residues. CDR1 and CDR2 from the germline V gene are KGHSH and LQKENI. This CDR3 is CASSPAQDRTYNEQFF. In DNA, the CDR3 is TGTGCCAGCTCACCGGCACAGGACAGGACCTACAATGAGCAGTTCTTC. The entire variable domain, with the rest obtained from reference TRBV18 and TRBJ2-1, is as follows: NAGVMQNPRHLVRRRGQEARLRCSPMKGHSHVYWYRQLPEEGLKFMVYLQKENIIDESGMPKERFSAEFPKEGPSILRIQQVVRGDSAAYFCASSPAQDRTYNEQFFGPGTRLTVL.

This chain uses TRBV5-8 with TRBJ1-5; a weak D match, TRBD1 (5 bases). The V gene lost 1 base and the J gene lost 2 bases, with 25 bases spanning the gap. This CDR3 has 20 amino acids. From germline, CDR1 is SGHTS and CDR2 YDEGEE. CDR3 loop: CASSLRRDSFPSGGNQPQHF. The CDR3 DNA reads TGTGCCAGCAGCTTGCGGCGGGACTCCTTCCCGAGCGGGGGCAATCAGCCCCAGCATTTT.

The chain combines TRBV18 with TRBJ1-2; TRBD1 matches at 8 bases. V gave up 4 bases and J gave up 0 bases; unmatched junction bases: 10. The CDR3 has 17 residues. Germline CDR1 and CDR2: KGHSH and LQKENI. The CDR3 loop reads CASSQWQGAATNYGYTF. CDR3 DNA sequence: TGTGCCAGCTCACAGTGGCAGGGGGCGGCTACTAACTATGGCTACACCTTC.

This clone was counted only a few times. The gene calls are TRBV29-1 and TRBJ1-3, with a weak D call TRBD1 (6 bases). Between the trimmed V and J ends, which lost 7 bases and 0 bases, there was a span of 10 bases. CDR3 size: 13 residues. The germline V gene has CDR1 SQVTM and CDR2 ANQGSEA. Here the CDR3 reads CSAGTNSGNTIYF. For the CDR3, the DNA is TGCAGCGCGGGGACAAACTCTGGAAACACCATATATTTT. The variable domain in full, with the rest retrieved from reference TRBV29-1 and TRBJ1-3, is SAVISQKPSRDICQRGTSLTIQCQVDSQVTMMFWYRQQPGQSLTLIATANQGSEATYESGFVIDKFPISRPNLTFSTLTVSNMSPEDSSIYLCSAGTNSGNTIYFGEGSWLTVV.

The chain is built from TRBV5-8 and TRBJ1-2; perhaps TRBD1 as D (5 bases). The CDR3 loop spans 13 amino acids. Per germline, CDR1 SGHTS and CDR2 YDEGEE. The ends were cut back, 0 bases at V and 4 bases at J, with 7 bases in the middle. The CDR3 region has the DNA TGTGCCAGCAGCTTGGGACAGCTCTATGGCTACACCTTC. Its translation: CASSLGQLYGYTF.

CDR3 region: CASSARDRRGEQYF. In nucleotides, the CDR3 is TGCGCCAGCAGCGCCAGGGACAGGAGAGGCGAGCAGTACTTC. This chain uses TRBV5-1 with TRBJ2-7; TRBD1 matches at 8 bases. The CDR3 length is 14 residues. Germline V CDR1 and CDR2: SGHRS, YFSETQ. Trimming at V came to 4 bases and at J to 6 bases, leaving 9 bases not matched to a gene.

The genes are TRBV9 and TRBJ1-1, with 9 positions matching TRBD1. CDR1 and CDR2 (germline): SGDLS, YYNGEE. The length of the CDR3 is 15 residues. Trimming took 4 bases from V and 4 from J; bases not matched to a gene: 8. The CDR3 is CASSKQGALTTEAFF. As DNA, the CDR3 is TGTGCCAGCAGCAAACAGGGGGCCCTTACCACTGAAGCTTTCTTT.

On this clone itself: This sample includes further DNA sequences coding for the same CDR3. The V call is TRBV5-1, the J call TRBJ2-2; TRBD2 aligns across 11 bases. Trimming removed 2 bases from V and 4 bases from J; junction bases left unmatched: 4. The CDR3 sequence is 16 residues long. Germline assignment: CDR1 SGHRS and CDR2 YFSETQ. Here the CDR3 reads CASSFLAGGGTGELFF. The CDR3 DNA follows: TGCGCCAGCAGCTTCCTAGCGGGAGGTGGCACCGGGGAGCTGTTTTTT.

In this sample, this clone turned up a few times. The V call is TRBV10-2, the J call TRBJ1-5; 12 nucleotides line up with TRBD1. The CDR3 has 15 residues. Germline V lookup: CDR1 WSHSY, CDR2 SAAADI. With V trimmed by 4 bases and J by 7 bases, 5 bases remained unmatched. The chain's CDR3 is CASSVGQGARQPQHF. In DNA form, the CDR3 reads TGCGCCAGCAGTGTGGGACAGGGGGCACGACAGCCCCAGCATTTT.